A selection of T cell receptor beta chains follows, all from one sample in a study of cytomegalovirus exposure and HLA in healthy donors. The repertoire was sequenced with immunoSEQ multiplex PCR; TCRdb's copy has only in-frame clones and lacks some. The sample shows a few hundred thousand clones, roughly 85% of them seen only once. What was sequenced was PBMCs. The receptors shown here come from a woman younger than 30 in good health and CMV-seronegative. CDR3s leave out the opening cysteine and the closing phenylalanine or tryptophan. Each record gives: V gene, J gene, CDR3 protein.

V gene: TRBV11-2
J gene: TRBJ1-2
CDR3 protein: ASSSTGVYPNYGYT

V gene: TRBV6-6
J gene: TRBJ1-3
CDR3 protein: ARTGTAGSGNTIY

V gene: TRBV5-4
J gene: TRBJ2-7
CDR3 protein: ASSSEGIDRGLGEQY

V gene: TRBV6-1
J gene: TRBJ2-1
CDR3 protein: ASSVVNEQF

V gene: TRBV4-1
J gene: TRBJ2-1
CDR3 protein: ASSQKGAGQRPYNEQF

V gene: TRBV2
J gene: TRBJ1-2
CDR3 protein: ASQVSGQGLGDYGYT

V gene: TRBV5-6
J gene: TRBJ2-2
CDR3 protein: ASSLSTGGSTGELF

V gene: TRBV7-8
J gene: TRBJ1-2
CDR3 protein: ASSLGPSQRASNYGYT

V gene: TRBV2
J gene: TRBJ1-2
CDR3 protein: ASRETENYGYT

V gene: TRBV30
J gene: TRBJ2-7
CDR3 protein: AWSVLSLAGPTEQY

V gene: TRBV5-5
J gene: TRBJ2-7
CDR3 protein: ASSWTGAEQY

V gene: TRBV6-5
J gene: TRBJ2-1
CDR3 protein: ASSYGLEEF

V gene: TRBV6-5
J gene: TRBJ2-2
CDR3 protein: ASTGKVGELF

V gene: TRBV6-5
J gene: TRBJ1-6
CDR3 protein: ASSSHRASNSPLH

V gene: TRBV5-1
J gene: TRBJ2-1
CDR3 protein: ASSLGGLAGYNEQF

V gene: TRBV6-5
J gene: TRBJ2-7
CDR3 protein: ASSYGSGSYEQY

V gene: TRBV7-6
J gene: TRBJ2-1
CDR3 protein: ASSPVLEVPYNEQF

V gene: TRBV28
J gene: TRBJ1-2
CDR3 protein: ASSPPGTGRHGYT

V gene: TRBV5-4
J gene: TRBJ2-3
CDR3 protein: ASSLETSTDTQY

V gene: TRBV7-2
J gene: TRBJ2-7
CDR3 protein: ASSDGLAGGYEQY